This is a list of T cell receptor beta chains from one sample in a study of tumor-infiltrating lymphocytes in primary liver carcinoma. In TCRdb, the multiplex PCR reads were re-called with MiXCR into one record per CDR3 protein. The sample yields fewer than 90,000 distinct CDR3 sequences, 72% seen once. The sequencing sample was made of liver tumor tissue from sampling region 1. These receptors were obtained from a man between 40 and 49 years old with primary liver carcinoma and hepatitis B virus infection. The CDR3 runs from the conserved cysteine through the conserved F or W. Fields, in order: J gene, clone size, V gene, D gene, CDR3 protein, CDR3 DNA. A D gene is named only where the DNA matches it firmly. Only some rows state a clone size, as once, few, many or a class for expanded clones.

J gene: TRBJ2-3
clone size: many
V gene: TRBV28
D gene: -
CDR3 protein: CASSFGVDTQYF
CDR3 DNA: TGTGCCAGCAGTTTCGGGGTAGATACGCAGTATTTT

J gene: TRBJ2-7
clone size: medium-sized
V gene: TRBV11-2
D gene: -
CDR3 protein: CASSPRGREQYF
CDR3 DNA: TGTGCCAGCAGCCCCCGAGGACGGGAGCAGTACTTC

J gene: TRBJ2-7
clone size: -
V gene: TRBV29-1
D gene: -
CDR3 protein: CSVGVTGEAEQYF
CDR3 DNA: TGCAGCGTTGGGGTCACCGGAGAGGCAGAGCAGTACTTC

J gene: TRBJ2-1
clone size: -
V gene: TRBV29-1
D gene: -
CDR3 protein: CSVEWHYPNNEEFF
CDR3 DNA: TGCAGCGTTGAATGGCACTACCCTAACAATGAGGAGTTCTTC

J gene: TRBJ2-7
clone size: -
V gene: TRBV11-2
D gene: -
CDR3 protein: CARSARDGGFYERYF
CDR3 DNA: TGTGCCAGGAGCGCCCGGGACGGGGGTTTCTACGAGCGGTACTTC

J gene: TRBJ2-5
clone size: medium-sized
V gene: TRBV24-1
D gene: TRBD2
CDR3 protein: CATSEGTNLRETQYF
CDR3 DNA: TGTGCCACCAGCGAAGGGACTAACCTTCGAGAGACCCAGTACTTC

J gene: TRBJ2-1
clone size: -
V gene: TRBV20-1
D gene: TRBD2
CDR3 protein: CSWDGGGRTNDQFF
CDR3 DNA: TGCAGCTGGGACGGGGGCGGGAGGACGAATGACCAGTTCTTC

J gene: TRBJ1-3
clone size: once
V gene: TRBV10-3
D gene: -
CDR3 protein: CAILTGPEGGITIYF
CDR3 DNA: TGTGCCATTTTGACAGGCCCCGAGGGTGGAATCACCATATATTTT

J gene: TRBJ1-5
clone size: -
V gene: TRBV6-6
D gene: TRBD1
CDR3 protein: CASTTQTGGGQPQHF
CDR3 DNA: TGTGCCAGCACCACCCAGACAGGGGGCGGGCAGCCCCAGCATTTT

J gene: TRBJ2-7
clone size: -
V gene: TRBV6-1
D gene: -
CDR3 protein: CDSSNGPYEQYF
CDR3 DNA: TGTGACAGTAGTAACGGACCCTACGAGCAGTACTTC

J gene: TRBJ1-4
clone size: -
V gene: TRBV6-6
D gene: -
CDR3 protein: CASGTGGRRGEEKLLF
CDR3 DNA: TGTGCCAGCGGTACCGGGGGACGCCGGGGAGAAGAAAAACTGCTTTTT

J gene: TRBJ2-1
clone size: -
V gene: TRBV29-1
D gene: -
CDR3 protein: CSVVRLGSDQFF
CDR3 DNA: TGCAGTGTTGTTAGGTTGGGGTCTGACCAGTTCTTC

J gene: TRBJ1-2
clone size: -
V gene: TRBV29-1
D gene: TRBD1
CDR3 protein: CSVAGTGDATYGYTF
CDR3 DNA: TGCAGCGTAGCCGGGACAGGGGACGCTACCTATGGCTACACCTTC

J gene: TRBJ2-2
clone size: many
V gene: TRBV7-8
D gene: -
CDR3 protein: CASSEQVPTMNTGELFF
CDR3 DNA: TGTGCCAGCAGCGAACAAGTACCCACAATGAACACCGGGGAGCTGTTTTTT

J gene: TRBJ2-1
clone size: -
V gene: TRBV10-2
D gene: -
CDR3 protein: CPSLDGLSSYNEQSF
CDR3 DNA: TGCCCCTCCCTCGACGGGCTTTCCTCCTACAATGAGCAGTCCTTC

J gene: TRBJ1-2
clone size: -
V gene: TRBV12-3/TRBV12-4
D gene: -
CDR3 protein: CASSSAISYGYTF
CDR3 DNA: TGTGCCAGCAGTTCGGCAATTAGCTATGGCTACACCTTC

J gene: TRBJ2-7
clone size: -
V gene: TRBV4-2
D gene: -
CDR3 protein: CASSHYLAGGPGELYF
CDR3 DNA: TGTGCCAGCAGCCATTACCTAGCTGGAGGGCCGGGCGAGCTGTACTTC

J gene: TRBJ1-6
clone size: -
V gene: TRBV12-3/TRBV12-4
D gene: -
CDR3 protein: CASRLKRAYNSPLHF
CDR3 DNA: TGTGCCAGCAGACTCAAAAGGGCCTACAATTCACCCCTCCACTTT

J gene: TRBJ1-4
clone size: -
V gene: TRBV4-1
D gene: TRBD1
CDR3 protein: CASRHPGGETGGMGKLYF
CDR3 DNA: TGCGCCAGCAGGCACCCCGGGGGGGAAACAGGGGGGATGGGAAAACTGTATTTT

J gene: TRBJ2-1
clone size: many
V gene: TRBV2
D gene: -
CDR3 protein: CASSVGELGEQFF
CDR3 DNA: TGTGCCAGCAGTGTAGGAGAGTTAGGGGAGCAGTTCTTC

J gene: TRBJ2-7
clone size: -
V gene: TRBV11-2
D gene: TRBD2
CDR3 protein: CASSLSVGLVGVGYEPYF
CDR3 DNA: TGTGCCAGCAGCTTATCAGTTGGACTAGTGGGAGTGGGGTACGAGCCGTACTTC

J gene: TRBJ2-1
clone size: -
V gene: TRBV29-1
D gene: TRBD1
CDR3 protein: CGDGTGGYNEQFF
CDR3 DNA: TGCGGCGATGGGACAGGGGGCTACAATGAGCAGTTCTTC

J gene: TRBJ2-1
clone size: -
V gene: TRBV11-2
D gene: -
CDR3 protein: CAGSFRLEGDFNEQIF
CDR3 DNA: TGTGCCGGCAGCTTTCGACTAGAGGGAGATTTCAATGAGCAGATCTTC

J gene: TRBJ2-5
clone size: many
V gene: TRBV28
D gene: -
CDR3 protein: CASSLKLTQYF
CDR3 DNA: TGTGCCAGCAGTTTAAAGCTGACCCAGTACTTC